This passage covers 16 T cell receptor beta chains from one sample sequenced in a study of blood T cell repertoires in COVID-19. Clones were sequenced by immunoSEQ multiplex PCR, and TCRdb holds only the in-frame ones, with some missing. The sample consists of under 300,000 clones, approximately 85% of them appearing once. The sample consisted of PBMCs or T cells enriched from blood (not recorded which). The source is a woman aged 50 to 65 who had recovered from COVID-19.

The chain has TRBV30 and TRBJ2-3; 8 bases agree with TRBD1. The V gene's germline CDR1 is GTSNPN and CDR2 SVGIG (reference sequence). V shed 3 bases, J shed 1 base, and the junction held 6 bases outside the gene matches. The CDR3 is 15 amino acids. The DNA for the CDR3 is TGTGCCTGGAGGCATCGGGACAGGCGCACAGATACGCAGTATTTT. It encodes CAWRHRDRRTDTQYF.

This chain joins TRBV9 and TRBJ2-7, with TRBD2 matching 10 bases. From germline, CDR1 is SGDLS and CDR2 YYNGEE. J was trimmed by 3 bases and V by 3 bases; bases with no gene match: 6. The CDR3 spans 15 residues. DNA of the CDR3: TGTGCCAGCAGCGCAAAAGCGGGAGGGTTCTACGAGCAGTACTTC. This translates into CASSAKAGGFYEQYF.

The chain recombines TRBV18 with TRBJ1-1, with 8 bases fitting TRBD1. V lost 5 bases, J lost 3 bases, and 8 bases stayed unmatched. CDR1 KGHSH and CDR2 LQKENI come from the germline V gene. The CDR3 spans 15 residues. This CDR3 reads CASSFAGGTYTEAFF. The DNA of the CDR3 is TGTGCCAGCTCATTTGCAGGGGGCACGTACACTGAAGCTTTCTTT.

The CDR3 loop reads CASRGLKENNEQFF. CDR3 nucleotide sequence: TGTGCCAGCCGTGGACTTAAAGAGAACAATGAGCAGTTCTTC. The V call is TRBV28, the J call TRBJ2-1, with D perhaps TRBD2 (5 bases). CDR3 length: 14 amino acids. V lost 8 bases to trimming and J lost 5 bases, with 16 bases between them. Germline V lookup: CDR1 MDHEN, CDR2 SYDVKM. The variable domain in full, with the rest retrieved from reference TRBV28 and TRBJ2-1, is DVKVTQSSRYLVKRTGEKVFLECVQDMDHENMFWYRQDPGLGLRLIYFSYDVKMKEKGDIPEGYSVSREKKERFSLILESASTNQTSMYLCASRGLKENNEQFFGPGTRLTVL.

The rearrangement joins TRBV5-4 to TRBJ1-1; D is possibly TRBD1 (5 bases). There are 14 residues in the CDR3. Trimming pared 0 bases from V and 3 bases from J, leaving 9 bases between. Germline CDR1 reads SGHNT; CDR2 reads YYREEE (reference sequence). DNA of the CDR3: TGTGCCAGCAGCTTGGGACAGTTATACACTGAAGCTTTCTTT. Residues: CASSLGQLYTEAFF. Based on the CDR3 plus reference TRBV5-4 and TRBJ1-1, the full variable domain is ETGVTQSPTHLIKTRGQQVTLRCSSQSGHNTVSWYQQALGQGPQFIFQYYREEENGRGNFPPRFSGLQFPNYSSELNVNALELDDSALYLCASSLGQLYTEAFFGQGTRLTVV.

The V call is TRBV4-1, the J call TRBJ2-2; 7 positions match TRBD2. V was clipped by 6 bases and J by 0 bases; unmatched bases: 16. The V gene's germline CDR1 is MGHRA and CDR2 YSYEKL. CDR3 length: 19 residues. CDR3: CASRMSAGVGSTNTGELFF. CDR3 sequence (DNA): TGCGCCAGCAGGATGTCGGCGGGAGTAGGGTCAACGAACACCGGGGAGCTGTTTTTT.

The gene calls are TRBV7-9 and TRBJ2-4, with a weak D call TRBD2 (5 bases). The CDR3 spans 17 residues. CDR1 and CDR2 from the germline V gene are SEHNR and FQNEAQ (reference sequence). Trimming shortened V by 1 base and J by 0 bases, and 13 bases separated the two germline ends. CDR3 loop: CASSLEGGLLAKNIQYF. In DNA, the CDR3 is TGTGCCAGCAGCTTAGAGGGTGGACTCTTAGCCAAAAACATTCAGTACTTC.

This sequence joins TRBV28 and TRBJ2-2; maybe TRBD2 (6 bases). From germline, CDR1 is MDHEN and CDR2 SYDVKM. V lost 3 bases, J lost 4 bases, and 18 bases lay in between. The CDR3 is made up of 17 amino acids. CDR3 protein: CASSFRAGRKVTGELFF. CDR3 bases: TGTGCCAGCAGTTTTCGGGCGGGAAGGAAAGTCACCGGGGAGCTGTTTTTT.

The chain couples TRBV5-1 to TRBJ2-7; 12 nucleotides agree with TRBD2. CDR3 length: 17 amino acids. V dropped 4 bases and J dropped 0; count of bases not matched to a gene: 8. CDR1 and CDR2 from the germline V gene are SGHRS and YFSETQ. CDR3 region: CASSPELAGGDSYEQYF. CDR3 DNA: TGCGCCAGCAGCCCCGAACTAGCGGGAGGTGACTCCTACGAGCAGTACTTC.

The J gene is TRBJ2-1, the V gene TRBV7-9; TRBD2 agrees at 8 bases. This CDR3 has 15 residues. CDR1 is SEHNR, CDR2 FQNEAQ, per germline (reference sequence). Unmatched junction bases numbered 10, after V lost 5 bases and J lost 7 bases. The CDR3 DNA reads as TGTGCCAGCAGCAGTCACTGGCGGGAGGTGAATGAGCAGTTCTTC. This codes for CASSSHWREVNEQFF.

This sequence joins TRBV3-1 (or the pseudogene TRBV3-2) and TRBJ1-5; no clear D gene. V lost 1 base to trimming and J lost 7 bases, with 11 bases between them. This CDR3 has 14 amino acids. Germline-derived CDR1 and CDR2 are LGHDT and YNNKEL (reference sequence). As DNA, the CDR3 is TGTGCCAGCAGCCAAGGGAGTTTTCGGCAGCCCCAGCATTTT. This encodes CASSQGSFRQPQHF.

This chain joins TRBV7-8 and TRBJ1-4; D remains ambiguous. Trimming removed 5 bases from V and 5 bases from J, with 21 bases in between. Germline-derived CDR1 and CDR2 are SGHVS and FQNEAQ. CDR3 size: 17 residues. This chain's CDR3 is CASSPNPGGSQNEKLFF. Written as DNA, the CDR3 is TGTGCCAGCAGCCCGAATCCGGGAGGGAGCCAAAATGAAAAACTGTTTTTT.

The chain has TRBV2 and TRBJ1-6, with TRBD1 matching over 8 bases. This CDR3 has 15 residues. V was pared by 4 bases and J by 10 bases, with 9 bases of the junction left unmatched. Germline lookup yields CDR1 SNHLY and CDR2 FYNNEI. For the CDR3, the DNA is TGTGCCAGCAGTGGGTACGGACAGGGAAAATCACCCCTCCACTTT. Translation gives CASSGYGQGKSPLHF.

CDR3 in amino acids: CASSHRQALKGTEAFF. CDR3 coding DNA: TGTGCCAGCAGCCACCGACAGGCTCTTAAGGGCACTGAAGCTTTCTTT. The chain recombines TRBV7-9 with TRBJ1-1, with a weak D call TRBD1 (6 bases). CDR3 length: 16 residues. The germline gives CDR1 SEHNR, CDR2 FQNEAQ (reference sequence). V was shortened by 5 bases and J by 4 bases, with 20 bases between the two germline ends.

This clone was found once. The chain uses TRBV6-5 and TRBJ2-3; D gene uncertain. Germline-derived CDR1 and CDR2 are MNHEY and SVGAGI. The CDR3 extends over 13 amino acids. The ends were cut back, 8 bases at V and 4 bases at J, with 13 bases in the middle. The CDR3 sequence is CASVTPGADTQYF. CDR3 sequence (DNA): TGTGCCAGCGTCACGCCTGGAGCAGATACGCAGTATTTT.

The chain carries TRBV29-1 and TRBJ2-1; 10 nucleotides align to TRBD1. The CDR3 consists of 14 residues. Per the germline V gene, CDR1 is SQVTM and CDR2 is ANQGSEA. V was pared by 6 bases and J by 8 bases, with 10 bases of the junction left unmatched. The CDR3 loop is CSVVGTGAYDEQFF. For the CDR3, the DNA is TGCAGCGTGGTCGGGACAGGGGCTTACGATGAGCAGTTCTTC.